These T cell receptor beta chains were read from a single sample in a study of cytomegalovirus exposure and HLA in healthy donors. Assay used: immunoSEQ multiplex PCR; TCRdb lists only in-frame clones, some missing. The sample carries under 150,000 clones, 82% recorded once. The sequenced material came from PBMCs. These receptors originate from a boy aged 5-17 years in good health and CMV-seronegative. Both conserved end residues are part of each CDR3. The order of the fields is J gene, clone size, D gene, V gene, CDR3 DNA, CDR3 protein. D genes are given only for firm matches. Only some rows state a clone size, as once, few, many or a class for expanded clones.

TRBJ1-5	.	.	TRBV10-3	TGTGCCACCTGGGACACGGCGGGGGCCCAGCATTTT	CATWDTAGAQHF
TRBJ2-3	.	.	TRBV30	TGTGCCTGGAGTGTCACCGGAGATACGCAGTATTTT	CAWSVTGDTQYF
TRBJ2-7	.	TRBD2	TRBV7-6	TGTGCCAGCAGCTTAGGGACTAGCGGGAGTCCCGAGCAGTACTTC	CASSLGTSGSPEQYF
TRBJ2-1	once	TRBD2	TRBV30	TGTGCCTGGACCGCTAGCGGGAGGGGAGAGCAGTTCTTC	CAWTASGRGEQFF
TRBJ1-1	.	.	TRBV11-2	TGTGCCAGCAGCTTATCCCAGGTAACCACTGAAGCTTTCTTT	CASSLSQVTTEAFF
TRBJ2-6	.	TRBD1	TRBV10-3	TGTGCCACCGCAGGGCAGGGGGCCTCTGGGGCCAACGTCCTGACTTTC	CATAGQGASGANVLTF
TRBJ2-5	.	TRBD1	TRBV5-1	TGCGCCAGCAGCGACCACCCGACAGGGGAAGAGACCCAGTACTTC	CASSDHPTGEETQYF
TRBJ1-2	.	TRBD1	TRBV29-1	TGCAGCGTTGCCAATCCCCCAGGACAGGGGGCGCGGAGCTATGGCTACACCTTC	CSVANPPGQGARSYGYTF
TRBJ1-2	.	TRBD1	TRBV7-9	TGTTCCAGCAGCCAACAGACAGGGTTAGACGGGGACTATGGCTACACCTTC	CSSSQQTGLDGDYGYTF
TRBJ2-1	.	TRBD1	TRBV9	TGTGCCAGCAGCGTAGAACAGGGGGCATGGAATGAGCAGTTCTTC	CASSVEQGAWNEQFF
TRBJ2-5	.	.	TRBV5-4	TGTGCCAGCAGCTTGGTGGGGGCCCGGCAAGAGACCCAGTACTTC	CASSLVGARQETQYF
TRBJ1-2	few	.	TRBV19	TGTGCCAGTAGTATAGAAGACGCGGTAATCGGCTATGGCTACACCTTC	CASSIEDAVIGYGYTF
TRBJ2-1	.	TRBD2	TRBV2	TGTGCCAGCAGCAGGACTAGCGCTAGCTCCTACAATGAGCAGTTCTTC	CASSRTSASSYNEQFF
TRBJ1-2	.	TRBD1	TRBV14	TGTGCCAGCAGCCAGACAGGGGGAAAGTCTAACGGCTACACCTTC	CASSQTGGKSNGYTF
TRBJ2-1	.	.	TRBV29-1	TGCAGCGTTGAAGACCAGTCGAATGAGCAGTTCTTC	CSVEDQSNEQFF
TRBJ2-1	.	TRBD2	TRBV5-4	TGTGCCAGCAGCCCGGAGGGACTAGCGGGGGTCAATGAGCAGTTCTTC	CASSPEGLAGVNEQFF
TRBJ2-3	.	TRBD2	TRBV4-2	TGTGCCAGCAGCCAAGTTGGCGCGGGAGCCCTAGGGGCAGATACGCAGTATTTT	CASSQVGAGALGADTQYF
TRBJ1-1	.	.	TRBV29-1	TGCAGCGTTGAACAGCGAGGTTATATGAACACTGAAGCTTTCTTT	CSVEQRGYMNTEAFF
TRBJ2-1	.	.	TRBV4-3	TGCGCCAGCAGCCAAAGGGAGCGACCCTCCTACAATGAGCAGTTCTTC	CASSQRERPSYNEQFF
TRBJ2-3	.	TRBD2	TRBV30	TGTGCCTGGGCTATAGTAGCGGGTCTCACAGATACGCAGTATTTT	CAWAIVAGLTDTQYF
TRBJ1-2	.	.	TRBV6-1	TGTGCCAGCAGTGAAGAAGGCGGTGCTAACTATGGCTACACCTTC	CASSEEGGANYGYTF
TRBJ2-3	.	TRBD1	TRBV5-1	TGCGCCAGCAGCACCGGGACAGCAACAGATACGCAGTATTTT	CASSTGTATDTQYF
TRBJ2-7	.	TRBD2	TRBV5-1	TGCGCCAGCAGCTTGGGGCCTAGCGGGACCTCCTACGAGCAGTACTTC	CASSLGPSGTSYEQYF
TRBJ1-2	.	TRBD1	TRBV5-8	TGTGCCAGCAGCTGGGGCCCGACAGGGGGCGTCTCCCGGGGCTACACCTTC	CASSWGPTGGVSRGYTF
TRBJ1-2	.	.	TRBV19	TGTGCCAGTAGTATAGGCCCCGGGGATAGGAACTATGGCTACACCTTC	CASSIGPGDRNYGYTF
TRBJ1-1	.	.	TRBV6-6	TGTGCCAGCAGTTTCACAAGGAACACTGAAGCTTTCTTT	CASSFTRNTEAFF
TRBJ1-3	.	TRBD1	TRBV5-1	TGCGCCAGCAGAGTCGGAGGGGGCTCAGGAAACACCATATATTTT	CASRVGGGSGNTIYF
TRBJ2-1	once	TRBD2	TRBV30	TGTGCCTGGAACCGGGAGGGCCGGGGGTACAATGAGCAGTTCTTC	CAWNREGRGYNEQFF
TRBJ2-1	.	.	TRBV2	TGTGCCAGCAGCGGTTCTCCGCGAGGGACAACCTACAATGAGCAGTTCTTC	CASSGSPRGTTYNEQFF
TRBJ2-1	.	.	TRBV7-2	TGTGCCAGCAGCTTAGCAGGTAGGCCCGAGGGGTTCTTC	CASSLAGRPEGFF
TRBJ1-2	.	TRBD1	TRBV5-4	TGTGCCAGCAGACCCGGGACAGGCCGACGGGGGGATGGCTACACCTTC	CASRPGTGRRGDGYTF
TRBJ2-1	.	.	TRBV2	TGTGCCAGCCTCAGGCTTAGCTCCTACAATGAGCAGTTCTTC	CASLRLSSYNEQFF
TRBJ2-1	.	.	TRBV9	TGTGCCAGCAGCGTCTCCGGGACTCCCTCCTACAATGAGCAGTTCTTC	CASSVSGTPSYNEQFF
TRBJ2-7	once	TRBD2	TRBV6-8	TGTGCCAGCAGTCCCGCCAGCGGGAGCCACGAGCAGTACTTC	CASSPASGSHEQYF
TRBJ1-2	few	.	TRBV5-6	TGTGCCAGCACCACAGGAGGGGACTATGGCTACACCTTC	CASTTGGDYGYTF
TRBJ2-7	.	TRBD2	TRBV7-9	TGTGCCAGCAGCCCCCTAAGCGGGAGGTCCTACGAGCAGTACTTC	CASSPLSGRSYEQYF
TRBJ2-3	.	.	TRBV7-6	TGTGCCAGCAGCGCCACCCTAGCGCGCACAGATACGCAGTATTTT	CASSATLARTDTQYF
TRBJ2-3	.	TRBD2	TRBV30	TGTGCCTGGAGACCGGGACTAGCTGGAGATACGCAGTATTTT	CAWRPGLAGDTQYF
TRBJ1-1	.	.	TRBV27	TGTGCCAGCAGGGTTACAGGGCAGGACACTGAAGCTTTCTTT	CASRVTGQDTEAFF
TRBJ2-6	.	.	TRBV6-1	TGTGCCAGCTGTTCAAACAGGGCCGGGGCCAACGTCCTGACTTTC	CASCSNRAGANVLTF